Following are 17 T cell receptor beta chains from one sample sequenced in a study of blood T cell repertoires in COVID-19. The data were produced by immunoSEQ multiplex PCR, yet TCRdb's version contains in-frame clones alone and is incomplete. The sample includes some 120,000 clones, more than 80% of them seen just once. Sequencing was done on a sample of peripheral blood. These TCRs come from a human donor in a cohort sampled during active COVID-19.

The chain employs TRBV24-1 and TRBJ2-1; 9 bases are a match to TRBD2. Trimming took 7 bases from V and 7 from J; bases not matched to a gene: 7. Germline loops: CDR1 KGHDR, CDR2 SFDVKD. This CDR3 is 14 amino acids long. The CDR3 DNA sequence: TGTGCCACCAGGAATAGCGGGAGTACGAATGAGCAGTTCTTC. Translation: CATRNSGSTNEQFF.

The genes are TRBV25-1 and TRBJ1-1; D is unclear. The CDR3 has 12 amino acids. Germline CDR1 and CDR2: MGHDK and SYGVNS. Trimming shortened V by 8 bases and J by 8 bases, and 15 bases separated the two germline ends. The DNA of the CDR3 is TGTGCCAGCGCCTCCGTAGTGGAGGAAGCTTTCTTT. Amino acids: CASASVVEEAFF.

The chain links TRBV9 to TRBJ1-2; D is unresolved. CDR1 and CDR2 (germline): SGDLS, YYNGEE. Trimming removed 4 bases at V and 6 bases at J, with 22 bases between. CDR3 length: 16 residues. DNA of the CDR3: TGTGCCAGCAGCCCCCAAGAGGGCCCCTCGCTTCATGGCTACACCTTC. Amino acids: CASSPQEGPSLHGYTF.

This chain links TRBV7-2 with TRBJ1-3; TRBD1 aligns across 9 bases. J lost 7 bases, V lost 1 base, and 5 bases had no gene match. The germline gives CDR1 SGHTA, CDR2 FQGNSA. The CDR3 sequence is 15 residues long. CDR3 protein: CASSLEGQGLNTIYF. CDR3 nucleotides: TGTGCCAGCAGCTTAGAGGGACAGGGATTGAACACCATATATTTT.

This chain links TRBV29-1 with TRBJ1-2; 10 nucleotides agree with TRBD1. Germline V gene data show CDR1 as SQVTM and CDR2 as ANQGSEA. The CDR3 is made up of 13 amino acids. V lost 6 bases and J lost 2; bases outside the gene matches: 3. CDR3 amino acids: CSVGGQGNYGYTF. CDR3 bases: TGCAGCGTCGGGGGACAGGGGAACTATGGCTACACCTTC.

The V call is TRBV19, the J call TRBJ2-3, with D tentatively TRBD2 (6 bases). The CDR3 is 14 residues long. Per germline, CDR1 LNHDA and CDR2 SQIVND (reference sequence). Trimming left V 5 bases short and J 4 bases short, with 13 bases between. CDR3 coding DNA: TGTGCCAGTAGTCCGGAGGGGCTTGCAGATACGCAGTATTTT. Translated: CASSPEGLADTQYF.

The rearrangement links TRBV29-1 to TRBJ1-1; 7 nucleotides line up with TRBD1. The CDR3 is 14 amino acids. In germline, CDR1 is SQVTM, CDR2 ANQGSEA. The V and J ends lost 6 bases and 6 bases, in that order; junction bases with no gene match: 13. The CDR3 reads CSVASGQQYSEAFF. DNA for the CDR3: TGCAGCGTCGCCTCGGGACAGCAGTATTCTGAAGCTTTCTTT.

The chain links TRBV3-1 (or the pseudogene TRBV3-2) to TRBJ1-3, with D hard to call. Trimming removed 6 bases at V and 0 bases at J, with 15 bases between. The CDR3 runs 16 residues. Germline assignment: CDR1 LGHDT and CDR2 YNNKEL (reference sequence). CDR3 sequence reads: CASSPREGLSGNTIYF. DNA for the CDR3: TGTGCCAGCAGTCCCCGGGAGGGTCTCTCTGGAAACACCATATATTTT.

This clone was seen more than once but under ten times. The rearrangement joins TRBV6-2 or TRBV6-3 to TRBJ2-1, with TRBD1 matching over 10 bases. CDR3 length equals 14 residues. J lost 6 bases, V lost 5 bases, and 4 bases had no gene match. In germline, CDR1 is MNHEY, CDR2 SVGEGT. The DNA for the CDR3 is TGTGCCAGCAGTCGGACAGGGGGAGGCAATGAGCAGTTCTTC. This translates into CASSRTGGGNEQFF.

This clone came up once. The V and J genes are TRBV4-2 and TRBJ2-5; D is perhaps TRBD2 (6 bases). CDR3 length equals 18 residues. Trimming took 4 bases from V and 1 from J, leaving 22 bases between them. Germline V lookup: CDR1 LGHNA, CDR2 YNFKEQ. CDR3 coding DNA: TGTGCCAGCAGCCGGCATAGCGATACTATCGGGGGCCAAGAGACCCAGTACTTC. It specifies CASSRHSDTIGGQETQYF.

CDR3 sequence: CASSLGSLGETQYF. CDR3 sequence (DNA): TGTGCCAGCAGCCTCGGTTCCCTCGGGGAGACCCAGTACTTC. The chain has TRBV7-2 and TRBJ2-5; no clear D. CDR3 length: 14 residues. Germline CDR1 reads SGHTA; CDR2 reads FQGNSA. V lost 5 bases, J lost 5 bases, and 15 bases lay in between.

This clone has only a few counts. J is TRBJ1-5 and V is TRBV3-1 (or the pseudogene TRBV3-2); TRBD1 aligns across 7 bases. Germline CDR1 LGHDT, CDR2 YNNKEL (reference sequence). J was trimmed by 4 bases and V by 1 base; bases with no gene match: 4. The CDR3 has 15 residues. CDR3 sequence reads: CASSQAGQPNQPQHF. The CDR3 DNA follows: TGTGCCAGCAGCCAAGCGGGACAGCCAAATCAGCCCCAGCATTTT.

The chain carries TRBV7-2 and TRBJ1-3; TRBD1 agrees at 7 bases. Germline V gives CDR1 SGHTA, CDR2 FQGNSA. The CDR3 runs to 16 residues. V was clipped by 5 bases and J by 0 bases; unmatched bases: 7. The DNA of the CDR3 is TGTGCCAGCAGCCCCTGGACAGGCGCCTCTGGAAACACCATATATTTT. Its translation: CASSPWTGASGNTIYF. The full variable domain, rest sourced from reference TRBV7-2 and TRBJ1-3, is GAGVSQSPSNKVTEKGKDVELRCDPISGHTALYWYRQSLGQGLEFLIYFQGNSAPDKSGLPSDRFSAERTGGSVSTLTIQRTQQEDSAVYLCASSPWTGASGNTIYFGEGSWLTVV.

The chain employs TRBV6-5 and TRBJ2-7, with 7 bases identical to TRBD2. V shed 9 bases, J shed 3 bases, and the junction held 14 bases outside the gene matches. This CDR3 contains 15 residues. Germline CDR1 is MNHEY and CDR2 is SVGAGI. The CDR3 is CARSTTGGRHYEQYF. CDR3 nucleotide sequence: TGTGCCAGAAGCACCACGGGGGGTAGGCACTACGAGCAGTACTTC.

The rearrangement links TRBV7-9 to TRBJ2-7; D unresolved. The CDR3 length is 14 residues. Per germline, CDR1 SEHNR and CDR2 FQNEAQ (reference sequence). V was shortened by 1 base and J by 5 bases, with 12 bases between the two germline ends. CDR3 coding DNA: TGTGCCAGCAGCTTAGAAACTCGGGTCGACGAGCAGTACGTC. Residues: CASSLETRVDEQYV.

The CDR3: CASSRGQLGYTF. CDR3 in DNA: TGTGCCAGCAGTAGGGGACAGTTGGGCTACACCTTC. The chain uses TRBV6-5 and TRBJ1-2, with 7 bases identical to TRBD1. V trimming: 5 bases; J trimming: 8 bases; junction bases outside the gene matches: 5. The CDR3 covers 12 residues. The germline V gene encodes CDR1 MNHEY and CDR2 SVGAGI.

The V and J genes are TRBV4-3 and TRBJ1-2; no clear D gene. Trimming removed 1 base at V and 7 bases at J, with 10 bases between. Germline V CDR1 and CDR2: LGHNA, YSLEER. CDR3 length: 13 residues. The CDR3 loop is CASSQAGLSGYTF. The CDR3, as DNA: TGCGCCAGCAGCCAAGCTGGGCTGAGTGGCTACACCTTC.